This note documents a single TCR beta chain sequence. Its specificity is not known. The sample belongs to a study of T cell repertoires in aging, cancer and after chemotherapy. Across the whole study: Paired samples before and after chemotherapy came from glioblastoma patients receiving temozolomide-based therapy.

Study-wide results and limits: In healthy donors, age-related TCR diversity loss mainly reflected lost richness. Untreated cancer patients had significantly lower blood TCR diversity than age-matched healthy donors.

The CDR3 extends over 12 amino acids. Per germline, CDR1 DFQATT and CDR2 SNEGSKA (reference sequence). V was cut by 1 base and J by 12 bases, with 13 bases left in between. Multiplex touch-down PCR with TRB-A/B primers amplified rearranged V-D-J TRB sequences. One entry per CDR3 protein, called by TCRdb with MiXCR from the multiplex PCR reads. The top ten hold approximately 70% of the sample, which has 1,200 or so distinct CDR3 sequences, about 30% seen once. Amplification of TCR beta used genomic DNA extracted from peripheral blood. The rearrangement uses TRBV20-1 and TRBJ2-1; perhaps TRBD1 as D (6 bases). This TCR derives from a human donor with a solid tumor. Sequencing was carried out using blood. The CDR3 is CSARAGASVQFF. CDR3 sequence (DNA): TGCAGTGCTAGAGCAGGGGCGAGTGTGCAGTTCTTC.